A selection of T cell receptor beta chains follows, all from one sample in a study of blood T cell repertoires in COVID-19. TCRdb's copy holds only in-frame clones and misses some; the assay was immunoSEQ multiplex PCR. The data hold 110,000 to 150,000 clones, with roughly 79% observed a single time. Sequencing input: peripheral blood. The receptor set was obtained from a man in his fifties or sixties with active or convalescent COVID-19. Each CDR3 is given without its conserved first and last residue.

j_gene: TRBJ2-2
v_gene: TRBV7-3
CDR3aa: ASSLTGFTGELF

j_gene: TRBJ1-2
v_gene: TRBV10-2
CDR3aa: ASREIGEANYGYT

j_gene: TRBJ2-7
v_gene: TRBV12-3/TRBV12-4
CDR3aa: AISWGVSEQY

j_gene: TRBJ1-6
v_gene: TRBV30
CDR3aa: AWSRGTGSPLH

j_gene: TRBJ1-4
v_gene: TRBV4-2
CDR3aa: ASSLILDSREKLF

j_gene: TRBJ2-7
v_gene: TRBV28
CDR3aa: ASSLAEYEQY

j_gene: TRBJ1-1
v_gene: TRBV7-6
CDR3aa: ASSLNGVGNTEAF

j_gene: TRBJ2-3
v_gene: TRBV27
CDR3aa: ASSLLLAGAQDTQY

j_gene: TRBJ1-2
v_gene: TRBV7-9
CDR3aa: ASRKIPGQGLWDGYT

j_gene: TRBJ2-6
v_gene: TRBV7-3
CDR3aa: ASSSRGAGSGANVLT

j_gene: TRBJ1-3
v_gene: TRBV5-4
CDR3aa: ASSSPGSGNTIY

j_gene: TRBJ1-6
v_gene: TRBV7-9
CDR3aa: ASSSSSGHNSPLH

j_gene: TRBJ2-3
v_gene: TRBV4-1
CDR3aa: ASSIREGGTDTQY

j_gene: TRBJ1-2
v_gene: TRBV11-2
CDR3aa: ASSLDRGKMDGYT

j_gene: TRBJ1-2
v_gene: TRBV25-1
CDR3aa: ASIDSGTELYGYT

j_gene: TRBJ2-1
v_gene: TRBV10-3
CDR3aa: AISVEGYNEQF

j_gene: TRBJ2-1
v_gene: TRBV7-3
CDR3aa: ASSLILAGANEQF

j_gene: TRBJ2-4
v_gene: TRBV29-1
CDR3aa: SVIGGQVSSLAKNIQY

j_gene: TRBJ2-1
v_gene: TRBV9
CDR3aa: ASSAGTSNEQF

j_gene: TRBJ2-7
v_gene: TRBV4-2
CDR3aa: ASSQVSRTVRYEQY

j_gene: TRBJ2-1
v_gene: TRBV27
CDR3aa: ASSSPSGRGWDEQF

j_gene: TRBJ2-2
v_gene: TRBV7-3
CDR3aa: ASSLTRAGELF

j_gene: TRBJ2-2
v_gene: TRBV29-1
CDR3aa: SVEQGASTGELF

j_gene: TRBJ2-1
v_gene: TRBV27
CDR3aa: ASSLGRGDHENEQF

j_gene: TRBJ2-7
v_gene: TRBV6-5
CDR3aa: ASTLAGASEEQY

j_gene: TRBJ1-2
v_gene: TRBV5-1
CDR3aa: ASSLDRKDIYGYT

j_gene: TRBJ1-2
v_gene: TRBV12-3/TRBV12-4
CDR3aa: ASSHANYGYT

j_gene: TRBJ2-3
v_gene: TRBV6-5
CDR3aa: ASSSRRGLGDTQY

j_gene: TRBJ2-7
v_gene: TRBV24-1
CDR3aa: ATRREFRKGSYEQY

j_gene: TRBJ1-1
v_gene: TRBV7-9
CDR3aa: ASSFSGVTEAF

j_gene: TRBJ2-1
v_gene: TRBV6-1
CDR3aa: ASSEDPRLAGYNEQF

j_gene: TRBJ1-1
v_gene: TRBV28
CDR3aa: ASGQQNTEAF

j_gene: TRBJ2-7
v_gene: TRBV24-1
CDR3aa: ATSARAGGPSYEQY

j_gene: TRBJ2-2
v_gene: TRBV29-1
CDR3aa: SVVASSNTGELF

j_gene: TRBJ2-3
v_gene: TRBV5-4
CDR3aa: ASSPGGLATDTQY

j_gene: TRBJ1-1
v_gene: TRBV7-8
CDR3aa: ASSLAGSMNTEAF

j_gene: TRBJ2-4
v_gene: TRBV29-1
CDR3aa: SVEGLGLGNIQY

j_gene: TRBJ2-4
v_gene: TRBV19
CDR3aa: ASSAPPTGGNIQY

j_gene: TRBJ2-7
v_gene: TRBV6-5
CDR3aa: ASVAGGLSYEQY

j_gene: TRBJ2-7
v_gene: TRBV12-3/TRBV12-4
CDR3aa: ATSFSSTYEQY

j_gene: TRBJ2-7
v_gene: TRBV6-5
CDR3aa: ASSFDRSNYEQY

j_gene: TRBJ2-7
v_gene: TRBV19
CDR3aa: ASSVAGTGLYEQY

j_gene: TRBJ2-5
v_gene: TRBV27
CDR3aa: ASSRSGQETQY

j_gene: TRBJ1-1
v_gene: TRBV6-5
CDR3aa: ASSHDSYSNTEAF

j_gene: TRBJ2-5
v_gene: TRBV25-1
CDR3aa: ASSGLGLVLRETQY